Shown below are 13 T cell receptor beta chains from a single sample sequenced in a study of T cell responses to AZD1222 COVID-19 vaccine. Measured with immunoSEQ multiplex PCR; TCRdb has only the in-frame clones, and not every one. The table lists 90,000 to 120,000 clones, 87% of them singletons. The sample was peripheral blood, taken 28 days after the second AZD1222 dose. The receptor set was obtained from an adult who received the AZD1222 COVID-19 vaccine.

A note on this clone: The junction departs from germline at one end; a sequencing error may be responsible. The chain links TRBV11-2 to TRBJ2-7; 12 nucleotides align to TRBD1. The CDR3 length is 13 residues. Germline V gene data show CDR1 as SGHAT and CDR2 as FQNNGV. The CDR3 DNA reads TGTGCCAGCAGCTTAGGAGGGGGACAGGGGGCGATCTTC. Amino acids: CASSLGGGQGAIF. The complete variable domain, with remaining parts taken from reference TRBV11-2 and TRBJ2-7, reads EAGVAQSPRYKIIEKRQSVAFWCNPISGHATLYWYQQILGQGPKLLIQFQNNGVVDDSQLPKDRFSAERLKGVDSTLKIQPAKLEDSAVYLCASSLGGGQGAIFGPGTRLTVT.

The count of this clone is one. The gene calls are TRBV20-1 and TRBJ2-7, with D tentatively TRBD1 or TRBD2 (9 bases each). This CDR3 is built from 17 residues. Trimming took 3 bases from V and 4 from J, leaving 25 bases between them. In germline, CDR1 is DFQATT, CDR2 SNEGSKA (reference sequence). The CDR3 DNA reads TGCAGTGCTAGTCCCGGGACAGGGAGCGGGAGGTGGTACGAGCAGTACTTC. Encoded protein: CSASPGTGSGRWYEQYF.

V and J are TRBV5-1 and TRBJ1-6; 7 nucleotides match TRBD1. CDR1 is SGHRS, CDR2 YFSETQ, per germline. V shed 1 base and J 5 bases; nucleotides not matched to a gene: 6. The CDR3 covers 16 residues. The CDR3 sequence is CASSLSTGANNSPLHF. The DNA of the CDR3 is TGCGCCAGCAGCTTGAGTACAGGGGCCAATAATTCACCCCTCCACTTT.

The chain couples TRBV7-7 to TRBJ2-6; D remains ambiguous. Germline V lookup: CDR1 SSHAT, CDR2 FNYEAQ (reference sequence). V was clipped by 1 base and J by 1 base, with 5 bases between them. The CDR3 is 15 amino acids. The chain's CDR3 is CASSLDSSGANVLTF. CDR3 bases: TGTGCCAGCAGCTTAGATTCATCTGGGGCCAACGTCCTGACTTTC.

As DNA, the CDR3 is TGTGCCAGCAGCCTTTTCGGGATGCAGTACTTC. Its protein product is CASSLFGMQYF. The V and J genes are TRBV5-6 and TRBJ2-7; weak D call: TRBD2 (5 bases). Per germline, CDR1 SGHDT and CDR2 YYEEEE. CDR3 length equals 11 residues. V was pared by 4 bases and J by 9 bases, with 11 bases between.

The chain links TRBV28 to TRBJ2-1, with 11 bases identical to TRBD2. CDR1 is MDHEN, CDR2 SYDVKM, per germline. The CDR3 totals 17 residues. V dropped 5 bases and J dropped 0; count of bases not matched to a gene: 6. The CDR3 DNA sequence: TGTGCCAGCAGTCATCCGGGACTAGCGGCCTCCTACAATGAGCAGTTCTTC. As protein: CASSHPGLAASYNEQFF.

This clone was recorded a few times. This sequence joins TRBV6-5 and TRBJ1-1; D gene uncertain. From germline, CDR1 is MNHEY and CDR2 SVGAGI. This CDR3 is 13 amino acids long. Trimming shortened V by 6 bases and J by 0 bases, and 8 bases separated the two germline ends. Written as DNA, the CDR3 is TGTGCCAGCAGGCTGGAGCTGAACACTGAAGCTTTCTTT. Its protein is CASRLELNTEAFF.

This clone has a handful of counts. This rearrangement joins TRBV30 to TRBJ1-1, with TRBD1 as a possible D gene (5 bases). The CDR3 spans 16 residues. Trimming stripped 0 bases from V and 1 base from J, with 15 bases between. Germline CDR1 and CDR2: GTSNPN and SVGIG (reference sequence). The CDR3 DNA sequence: TGTGCCTGGAGTGTATTGGGTGGCAGGGAGAACACTGAAGCTTTCTTT. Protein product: CAWSVLGGRENTEAFF. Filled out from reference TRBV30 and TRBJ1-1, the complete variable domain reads SQTIHQWPATLVQPVGSPLSLECTVEGTSNPNLYWYRQAAGRGLQLLFYSVGIGQISSEVPQNLSASRPQDRQFILSSKKLLLSDSGFYLCAWSVLGGRENTEAFFGQGTRLTVV.

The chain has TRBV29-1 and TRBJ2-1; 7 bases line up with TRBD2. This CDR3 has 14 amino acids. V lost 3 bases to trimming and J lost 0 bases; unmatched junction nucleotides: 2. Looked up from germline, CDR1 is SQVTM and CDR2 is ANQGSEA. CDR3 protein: CSVDGGSSYNEQFF. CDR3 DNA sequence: TGCAGCGTTGATGGCGGGAGCTCCTACAATGAGCAGTTCTTC.

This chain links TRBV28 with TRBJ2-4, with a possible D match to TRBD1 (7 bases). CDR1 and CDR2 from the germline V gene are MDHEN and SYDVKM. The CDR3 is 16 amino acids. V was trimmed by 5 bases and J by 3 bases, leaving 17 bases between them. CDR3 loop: CASSGAGGYGKNIQYF. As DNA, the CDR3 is TGTGCCAGCAGTGGAGCAGGGGGGTATGGCAAAAACATTCAGTACTTC.

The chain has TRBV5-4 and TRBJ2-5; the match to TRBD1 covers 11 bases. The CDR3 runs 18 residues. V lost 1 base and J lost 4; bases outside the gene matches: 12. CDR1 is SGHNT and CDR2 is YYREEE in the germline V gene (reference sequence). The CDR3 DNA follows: TGTGCCAGCAGCTTGCCGGGGCCCGGACAGGGGGCTTTAGAGACCCAGTACTTC. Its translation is CASSLPGPGQGALETQYF.

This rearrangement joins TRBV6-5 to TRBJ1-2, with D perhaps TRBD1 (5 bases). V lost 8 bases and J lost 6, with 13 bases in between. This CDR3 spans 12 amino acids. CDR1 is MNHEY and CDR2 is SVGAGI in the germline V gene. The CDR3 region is CASSGQGNGYTF. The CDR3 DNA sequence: TGTGCCAGCTCGGGGCAGGGCAATGGCTACACCTTC.

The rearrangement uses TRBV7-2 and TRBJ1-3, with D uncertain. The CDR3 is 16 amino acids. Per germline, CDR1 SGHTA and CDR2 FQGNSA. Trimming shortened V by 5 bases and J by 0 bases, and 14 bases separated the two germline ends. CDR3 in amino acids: CASSRVNRNSGNTIYF. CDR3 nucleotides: TGTGCCAGCAGCAGAGTGAATAGAAACTCTGGAAACACCATATATTTT.